This TCR beta chain emerged from a study of blood T cell repertoires in COVID-19. Study-level background: COVID-19 samples collected from the United States, Italy and Spain covered acute and convalescent phases.

Original analysis: Estimation of nucleated cell counts was performed using reference gene primer amplification. The method was immunoSEQ multiplex PCR; TCRdb's version includes in-frame clones alone and lacks a portion of them. That table furnishes V, J and clone size, whereas the DNA furnished D and trimming. The sample carries fewer than 350,000 clones, roughly 90% recorded once. The CDR3 covers 17 residues. From germline, CDR1 is SGHRS and CDR2 YFSETQ. The trim removed 4 bases at V and 1 base at J, leaving 7 bases unmatched. It was during active infection that Seattle patients were enrolled and then longitudinally followed.

Sequencing input: peripheral blood. The source of this sequence is a woman in her 70s with COVID-19, enrolled during active disease. The chain employs TRBV5-1 and TRBJ2-7; TRBD2 matches at 14 bases. The CDR3 coding sequence is TGCGCCAGCAGCACGACTAGCGGGGGGGTAGTTTCCTACGAGCAGTACTTC. Translating it yields CASSTTSGGVVSYEQYF.